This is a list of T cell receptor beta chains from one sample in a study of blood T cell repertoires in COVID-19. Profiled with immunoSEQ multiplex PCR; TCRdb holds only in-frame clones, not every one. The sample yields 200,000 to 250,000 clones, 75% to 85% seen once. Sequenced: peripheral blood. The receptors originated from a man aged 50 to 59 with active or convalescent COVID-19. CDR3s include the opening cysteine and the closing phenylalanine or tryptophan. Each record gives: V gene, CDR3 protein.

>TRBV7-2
CASSLASRDRGPQPQHF
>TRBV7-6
CASSLGAGTGELFF
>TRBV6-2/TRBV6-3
CASSYPTQGAGYTF
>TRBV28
CASSSPATNEKLFF
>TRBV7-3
CASSLTGLGEDTQYF
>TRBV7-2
CASSSQGGSQETQYF
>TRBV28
CASTTSRNRGFNEQFF
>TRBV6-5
CASSRGAGGYEQYF
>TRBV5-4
CASSDKQKTSTDTQYF
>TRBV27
CASSFRQGGYTEAFF
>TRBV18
CASSPPVGLAGYNEQFF
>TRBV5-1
CASSFGRGDGYTF
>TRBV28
CASRQIPGRQGNTEAFF
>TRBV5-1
CASSEPQGTGELFF
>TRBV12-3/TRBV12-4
CASNDRVIGGYTF
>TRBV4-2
CASSQESSYSTDTQYF
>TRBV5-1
CASRQGSYNEQFF
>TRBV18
CASSLFPGQGRNTEAFF
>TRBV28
CASSPNTGQGRYGYTF
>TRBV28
CASSLDRGVLPLHF
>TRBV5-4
CASSLEGALPPYNEQFF
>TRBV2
CASSKQGVNYGYTF
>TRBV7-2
CASSSLVGGMVNYGYTF
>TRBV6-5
CASSYLTGGTEAFF
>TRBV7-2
CASSFGRQETQYF
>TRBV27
CASSPGTGEQYF
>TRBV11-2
CASSFPGLAGTTDTQYF
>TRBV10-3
CAISSGGATDTQYF
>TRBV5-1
CASSLAGLAGANVLTF
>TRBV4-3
CASSQADRSNEKLFF
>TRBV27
CASSAGTSGDNEQFF
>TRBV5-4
CASSSGTSGKETQYF
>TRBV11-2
CASSPRTVYEQYF
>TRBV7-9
CATDRGSGNTIYF
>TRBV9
CASSPRTGSGEQFF
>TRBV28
CASSFPVGTAGANVLTF
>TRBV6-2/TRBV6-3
CASSYHPSSGTYQETQYF
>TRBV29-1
CSVERANTGELFF
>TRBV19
CASKGARLLYNEQFF
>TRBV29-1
CSVEKTSTQETQYF
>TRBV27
CASSLTGEVYGYTF